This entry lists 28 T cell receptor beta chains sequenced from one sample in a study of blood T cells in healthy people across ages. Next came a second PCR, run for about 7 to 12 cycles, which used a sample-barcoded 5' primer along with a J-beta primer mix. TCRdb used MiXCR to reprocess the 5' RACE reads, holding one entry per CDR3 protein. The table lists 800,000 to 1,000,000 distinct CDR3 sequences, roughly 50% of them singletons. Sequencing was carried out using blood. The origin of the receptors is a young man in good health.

The CDR3 region has the DNA TGCAGCGCCGGACAGGACAGTTTTGATGGCTACACCTTC. Encoded protein: CSAGQDSFDGYTF. This sequence joins TRBV29-1 and TRBJ1-2; 7 bases fit TRBD1. V trimming: 7 bases; J trimming: 6 bases; junction bases outside the gene matches: 11. CDR1 is SQVTM and CDR2 is ANQGSEA in the germline V gene. CDR3 length: 13 residues.

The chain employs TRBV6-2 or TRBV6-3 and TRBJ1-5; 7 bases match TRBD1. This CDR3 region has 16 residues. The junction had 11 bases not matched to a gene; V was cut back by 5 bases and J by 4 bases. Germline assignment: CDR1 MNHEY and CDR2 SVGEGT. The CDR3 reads CASSIQGPSGNQPQHF. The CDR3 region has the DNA TGTGCCAGCAGTATACAGGGGCCCTCGGGGAATCAGCCCCAGCATTTT.

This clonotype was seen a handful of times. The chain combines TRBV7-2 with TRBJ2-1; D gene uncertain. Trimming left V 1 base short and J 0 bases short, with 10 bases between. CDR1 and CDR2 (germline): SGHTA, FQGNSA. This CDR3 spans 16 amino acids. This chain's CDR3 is CASSLEGYGSYNEQFF. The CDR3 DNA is TGTGCCAGCAGCTTAGAAGGTTACGGCTCCTACAATGAGCAGTTCTTC. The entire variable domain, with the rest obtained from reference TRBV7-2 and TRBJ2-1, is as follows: GAGVSQSPSNKVTEKGKDVELRCDPISGHTALYWYRQSLGQGLEFLIYFQGNSAPDKSGLPSDRFSAERTGGSVSTLTIQRTQQEDSAVYLCASSLEGYGSYNEQFFGPGTRLTVL.

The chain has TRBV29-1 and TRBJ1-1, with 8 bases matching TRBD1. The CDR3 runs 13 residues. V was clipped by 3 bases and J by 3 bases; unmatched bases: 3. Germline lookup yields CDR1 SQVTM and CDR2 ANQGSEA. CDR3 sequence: CSVEGRGHTEAFF. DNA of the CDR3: TGCAGCGTTGAGGGCAGGGGGCACACTGAAGCTTTCTTT.

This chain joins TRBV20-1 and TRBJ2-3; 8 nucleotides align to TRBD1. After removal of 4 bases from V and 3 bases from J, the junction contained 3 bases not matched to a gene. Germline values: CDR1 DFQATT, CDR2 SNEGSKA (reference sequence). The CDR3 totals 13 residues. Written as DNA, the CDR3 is TGCAGTGCTACGACAGGGGAAACAGATACGCAGTATTTT. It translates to CSATTGETDTQYF.

CDR3 nucleotides: TGTGCCACCCGACAGGCTCCTCAGCCCCAGCATTTT. This encodes CATRQAPQPQHF. V gene TRBV24-1 combines with J gene TRBJ1-5, with D possibly TRBD1 on 6 matching bases. Deletions cut 9 bases from V and 6 bases from J, with 11 bases between. Germline loops: CDR1 KGHDR, CDR2 SFDVKD. CDR3 length: 12 residues.

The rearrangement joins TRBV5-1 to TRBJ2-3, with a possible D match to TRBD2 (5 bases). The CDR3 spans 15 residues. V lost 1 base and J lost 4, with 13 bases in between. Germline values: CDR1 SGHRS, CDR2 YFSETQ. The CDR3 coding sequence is TGCGCCAGCAGCTTGTATCTAGCATCTCCAGATACGCAGTATTTT. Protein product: CASSLYLASPDTQYF. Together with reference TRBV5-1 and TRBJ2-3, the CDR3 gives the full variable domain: KAGVTQTPRYLIKTRGQQVTLSCSPISGHRSVSWYQQTPGQGLQFLFEYFSETQRNKGNFPGRFSGRQFSNSRSEMNVSTLELGDSALYLCASSLYLASPDTQYFGPGTRLTVL.

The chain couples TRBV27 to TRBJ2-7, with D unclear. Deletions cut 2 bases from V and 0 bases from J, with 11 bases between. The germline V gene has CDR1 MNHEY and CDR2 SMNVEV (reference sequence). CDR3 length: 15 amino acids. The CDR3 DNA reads TGTGCCAGCAGTTTAATTAAAGGCAGCTCCTACGAGCAGTACTTC. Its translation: CASSLIKGSSYEQYF.

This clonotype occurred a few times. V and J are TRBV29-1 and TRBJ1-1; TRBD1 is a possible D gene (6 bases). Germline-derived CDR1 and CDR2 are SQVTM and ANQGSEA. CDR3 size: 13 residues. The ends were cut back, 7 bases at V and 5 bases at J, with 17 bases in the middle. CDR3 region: CSADPEGGTEAFF. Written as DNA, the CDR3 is TGCAGCGCCGATCCGGAGGGGGGGACTGAAGCTTTCTTT.

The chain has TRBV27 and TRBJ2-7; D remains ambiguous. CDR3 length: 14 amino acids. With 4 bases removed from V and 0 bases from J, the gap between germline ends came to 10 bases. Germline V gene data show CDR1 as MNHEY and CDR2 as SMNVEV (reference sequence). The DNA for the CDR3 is TGTGCCAGCAGTTCCCTCCTCGGCTCCTACGAGCAGTACTTC. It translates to CASSSLLGSYEQYF.

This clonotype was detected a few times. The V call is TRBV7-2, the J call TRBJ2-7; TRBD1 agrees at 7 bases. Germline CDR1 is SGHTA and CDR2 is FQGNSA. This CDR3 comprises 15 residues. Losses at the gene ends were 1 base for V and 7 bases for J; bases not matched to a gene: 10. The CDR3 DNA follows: TGTGCCAGCAGCTTAGAAGGCGACAGGGTTGGGGAGCAGTACTTC. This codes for CASSLEGDRVGEQYF.

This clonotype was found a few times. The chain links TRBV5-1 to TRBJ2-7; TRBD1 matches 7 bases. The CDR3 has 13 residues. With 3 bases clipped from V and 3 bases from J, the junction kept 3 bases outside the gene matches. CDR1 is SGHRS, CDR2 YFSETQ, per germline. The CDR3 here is CASSWGQNYEQYF. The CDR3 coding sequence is TGCGCCAGCAGCTGGGGACAGAACTACGAGCAGTACTTC.

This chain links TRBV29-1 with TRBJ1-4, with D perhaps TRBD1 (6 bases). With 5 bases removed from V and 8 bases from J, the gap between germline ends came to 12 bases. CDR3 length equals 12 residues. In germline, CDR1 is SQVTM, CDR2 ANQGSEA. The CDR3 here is CSVQLGAEKLFF. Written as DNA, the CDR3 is TGCAGCGTTCAGTTGGGGGCGGAAAAACTGTTTTTT.

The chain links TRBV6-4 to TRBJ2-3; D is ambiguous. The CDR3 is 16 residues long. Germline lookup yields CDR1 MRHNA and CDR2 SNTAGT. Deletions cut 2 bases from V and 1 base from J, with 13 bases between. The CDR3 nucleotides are TGTGCCAGCAGTGACGGATCGGGTCCGGGCACAGATACGCAGTATTTT. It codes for CASSDGSGPGTDTQYF.

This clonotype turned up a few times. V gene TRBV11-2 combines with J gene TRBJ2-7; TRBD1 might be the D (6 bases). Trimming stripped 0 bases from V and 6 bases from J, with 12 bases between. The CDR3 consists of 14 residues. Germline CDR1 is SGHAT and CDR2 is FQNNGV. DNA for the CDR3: TGTGCCAGCAGCTTAGACCGTCGAGGGGGCGAGCAGTACTTC. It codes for CASSLDRRGGEQYF.

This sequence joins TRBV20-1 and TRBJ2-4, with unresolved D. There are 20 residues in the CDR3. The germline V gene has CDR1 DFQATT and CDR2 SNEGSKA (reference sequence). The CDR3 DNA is TGCAGCCGGGCCTTACTTCTCACCCCGTCGGCTCGGTCGGCCAAAAACATTCAGTACTTC. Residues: CSRALLLTPSARSAKNIQYF.

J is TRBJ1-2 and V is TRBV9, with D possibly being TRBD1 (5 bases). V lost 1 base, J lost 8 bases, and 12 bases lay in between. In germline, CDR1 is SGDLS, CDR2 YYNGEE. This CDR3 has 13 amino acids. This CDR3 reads CASSVLDSWGYTF. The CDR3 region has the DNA TGTGCCAGCAGCGTACTCGACAGCTGGGGCTACACCTTC.

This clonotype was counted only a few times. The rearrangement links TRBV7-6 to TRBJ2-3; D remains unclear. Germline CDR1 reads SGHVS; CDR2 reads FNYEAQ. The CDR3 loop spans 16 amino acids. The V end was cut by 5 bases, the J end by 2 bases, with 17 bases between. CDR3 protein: CASSLVSGKYTDTQYF. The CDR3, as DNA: TGTGCCAGCAGCCTAGTCTCGGGCAAATACACAGATACGCAGTATTTT.

CDR3 residues: CASSLDAGIMNTEAFF. The CDR3 coding sequence is TGTGCCAGCAGCTTAGATGCAGGGATTATGAACACTGAAGCTTTCTTT. V is TRBV7-2 and J is TRBJ1-1; D is perhaps TRBD1 (5 bases). The germline V and J ends were trimmed by 1 base and 0 bases, with 12 bases remaining between them. CDR1 and CDR2 from the germline V gene are SGHTA and FQGNSA. CDR3 size: 16 residues.

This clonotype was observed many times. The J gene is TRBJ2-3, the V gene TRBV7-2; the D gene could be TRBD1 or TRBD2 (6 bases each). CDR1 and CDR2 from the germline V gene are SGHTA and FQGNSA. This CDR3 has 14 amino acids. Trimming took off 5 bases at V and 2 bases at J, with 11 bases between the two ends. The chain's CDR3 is CASSPGAATDTQYF. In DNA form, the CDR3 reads TGTGCCAGCAGCCCGGGGGCCGCCACAGATACGCAGTATTTT.

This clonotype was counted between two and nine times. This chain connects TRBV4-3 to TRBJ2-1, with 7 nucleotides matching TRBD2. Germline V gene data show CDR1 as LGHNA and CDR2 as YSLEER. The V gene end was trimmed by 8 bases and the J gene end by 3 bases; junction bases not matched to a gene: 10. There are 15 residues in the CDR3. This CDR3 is CASSPERGLYNEQFF. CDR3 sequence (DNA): TGCGCCAGCTCCCCAGAGCGGGGCCTCTACAATGAGCAGTTCTTC.

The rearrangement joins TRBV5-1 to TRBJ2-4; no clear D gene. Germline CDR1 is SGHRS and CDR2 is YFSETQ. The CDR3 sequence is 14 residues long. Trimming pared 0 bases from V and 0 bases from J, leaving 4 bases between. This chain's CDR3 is CASSLDGAKNIQYF. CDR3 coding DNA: TGCGCCAGCAGCTTGGATGGAGCCAAAAACATTCAGTACTTC. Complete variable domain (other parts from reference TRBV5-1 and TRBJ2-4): KAGVTQTPRYLIKTRGQQVTLSCSPISGHRSVSWYQQTPGQGLQFLFEYFSETQRNKGNFPGRFSGRQFSNSRSEMNVSTLELGDSALYLCASSLDGAKNIQYFGAGTRLSVL.

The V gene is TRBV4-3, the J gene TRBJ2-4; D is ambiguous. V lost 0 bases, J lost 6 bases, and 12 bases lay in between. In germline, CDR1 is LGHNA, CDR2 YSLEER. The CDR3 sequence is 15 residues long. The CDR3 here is CASSQDGPPRNIQYF. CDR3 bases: TGCGCCAGCAGCCAAGATGGGCCGCCAAGAAACATTCAGTACTTC.

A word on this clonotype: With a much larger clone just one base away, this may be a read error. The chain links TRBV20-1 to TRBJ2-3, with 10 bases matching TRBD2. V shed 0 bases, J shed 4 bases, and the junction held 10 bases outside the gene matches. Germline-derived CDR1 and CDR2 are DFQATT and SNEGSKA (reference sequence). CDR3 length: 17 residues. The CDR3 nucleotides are TGCAGTGCTAGAGATCTAGCGGGGGACTCACGGGCAGATACGCAGTATTTT. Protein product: CSARDLAGDSRADTQYF.

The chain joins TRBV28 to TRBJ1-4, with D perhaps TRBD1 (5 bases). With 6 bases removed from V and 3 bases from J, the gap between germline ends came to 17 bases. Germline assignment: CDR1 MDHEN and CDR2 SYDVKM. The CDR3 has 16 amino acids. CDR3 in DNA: TGTGCCAGCAGACTGAGGGGACCGGCGGCTAATGAAAAACTGTTTTTT. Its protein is CASRLRGPAANEKLFF.

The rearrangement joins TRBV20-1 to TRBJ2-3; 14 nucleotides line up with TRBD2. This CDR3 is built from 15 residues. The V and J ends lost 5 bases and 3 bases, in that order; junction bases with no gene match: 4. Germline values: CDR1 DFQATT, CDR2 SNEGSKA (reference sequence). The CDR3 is CSAPTSGGATDTQYF. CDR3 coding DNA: TGCAGTGCTCCGACTAGCGGGGGGGCAACAGATACGCAGTATTTT.

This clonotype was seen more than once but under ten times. The CDR3 spells CASSQDSGTGYGYTF. In DNA, the CDR3 is TGTGCCAGCAGCCAAGATTCCGGGACAGGCTATGGCTACACCTTC. This chain connects TRBV3-1 to TRBJ1-2; 8 bases match TRBD1. Germline V gives CDR1 LGHDT, CDR2 YNNKEL (reference sequence). V was pared by 0 bases and J by 4 bases, with 4 bases of the junction left unmatched. The CDR3 is 15 residues long.

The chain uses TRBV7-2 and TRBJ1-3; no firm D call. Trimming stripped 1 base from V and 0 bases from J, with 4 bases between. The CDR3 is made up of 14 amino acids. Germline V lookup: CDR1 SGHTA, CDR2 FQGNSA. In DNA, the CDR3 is TGTGCCAGCAGCTTAGACCCCTCTGGAAACACCATATATTTT. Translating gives CASSLDPSGNTIYF.